The 21 T cell receptor beta chains in this list originate from one sample, sequenced in a study of CD8 T cells in ankylosing spondylitis. Using its own MiXCR run on the 5' RACE reads, TCRdb lists one record per CDR3 protein. The table has under 300,000 distinct CDR3 sequences, over 8.5% seen once. The sequenced sample was blood, either unsorted or a sorted T cell fraction (not recorded which). The receptor source for this set is a male donor with ankylosing spondylitis or in good health (not recorded which).

This clonotype was seen at least ten times. The rearrangement uses TRBV12-3 or TRBV12-4 and TRBJ2-5; the D is unclear. CDR3 length: 15 residues. The V end lost 5 bases, the J end lost 5 bases, and 18 bases lay between the germline ends. CDR3 nucleotides: TGTGCCAGCAGTCCCCTCCGTGGCACGGAGGAGACCCAGTACTTC. As protein: CASSPLRGTEETQYF.

This clonotype occurred many times. The rearrangement uses TRBV28 and TRBJ2-3, with 7 bases fitting TRBD2. CDR3 length: 15 residues. V was clipped by 5 bases and J by 2 bases; unmatched bases: 7. Germline assignment: CDR1 MDHEN and CDR2 SYDVKM. This chain's CDR3 is CASSTGAGTTDTQYF. The DNA of the CDR3 is TGTGCCAGCAGTACCGGAGCGGGGACCACAGATACGCAGTATTTT. The whole variable domain, remainder taken from reference TRBV28 and TRBJ2-3, is DVKVTQSSRYLVKRTGEKVFLECVQDMDHENMFWYRQDPGLGLRLIYFSYDVKMKEKGDIPEGYSVSREKKERFSLILESASTNQTSMYLCASSTGAGTTDTQYFGPGTRLTVL.

In its sample, this clonotype was seen many times. For the CDR3, the DNA is TGCAGTGCGACGAATGAAAAACTGTTTTTT. It yields the protein CSATNEKLFF. The V gene is TRBV20-1, the J gene TRBJ1-4, with D uncertain. Between the trimmed V and J ends, which lost 6 bases and 5 bases, there was a span of 4 bases. Germline CDR1 is DFQATT and CDR2 is SNEGSKA (reference sequence). The CDR3 loop spans 10 amino acids.

This chain joins TRBV3-1 and TRBJ2-2; perhaps D is TRBD1 or TRBD2 (5 bases each). V was clipped by 6 bases and J by 4 bases, with 15 bases between them. Germline assignment: CDR1 LGHDT and CDR2 YNNKEL (reference sequence). There are 15 residues in the CDR3. CDR3 bases: TGTGCCAGCAGTCTCGGGACCTTTATCACCGGGGAGCTGTTTTTT. Translation: CASSLGTFITGELFF.

This clonotype was observed at least ten times. The rearrangement links TRBV29-1 to TRBJ2-3; D perhaps matches TRBD1 (6 bases). CDR1 is SQVTM, CDR2 ANQGSEA, per germline. The V end lost 2 bases, the J end lost 1 base, and 13 bases lay between the germline ends. This CDR3 region has 15 residues. The DNA of the CDR3 is TGCAGCGTTGAATGGGGGCAGGGGCGCACAGATACGCAGTATTTT. The encoded protein is CSVEWGQGRTDTQYF.

This chain joins TRBV11-2 and TRBJ2-5; 7 nucleotides line up with TRBD1. The J segment lost 3 bases and the V segment lost 6 bases, leaving 10 bases of the junction unmatched. CDR3 size: 15 residues. CDR1 and CDR2 (germline): SGHAT, FQNNGV. The CDR3 DNA sequence: TGTGCCAGCAGTAAGACCGTCACAGGGGAAGAGACCCAGTACTTC. It yields the protein CASSKTVTGEETQYF.

This clonotype was seen repeatedly, ten times or more. The V gene is TRBV15, the J gene TRBJ2-3, with D hard to call. V lost 8 bases and J lost 5, with 17 bases in between. Germline assignment: CDR1 LNHNV and CDR2 YYDKDF (reference sequence). This CDR3 has 14 residues. This CDR3 is CATWAWVPIDTQYF. For the CDR3, the DNA is TGTGCCACCTGGGCGTGGGTACCCATAGATACGCAGTATTTT.

V is TRBV11-3 and J is TRBJ2-1, with unresolved D. The germline V gene has CDR1 SGHNT and CDR2 YENEEA. V was cut by 5 bases and J by 1 base, with 12 bases left in between. This CDR3 has 15 amino acids. CDR3 amino acids: CASSDTGTSYNEQFF. The CDR3 region has the DNA TGTGCCAGCAGCGATACTGGCACTTCCTACAATGAGCAGTTCTTC.

This clonotype occurred a few times. The chain uses TRBV19 and TRBJ1-1, with 8 bases lining up with TRBD1. Looked up from germline, CDR1 is LNHDA and CDR2 is SQIVND (reference sequence). The junction had 10 bases not matched to a gene; V was cut back by 6 bases and J by 7 bases. The CDR3 is 14 residues long. The CDR3 DNA reads TGTGCCAGTAGAGACAGGGGAAATGAGAATGAAGCTTTCTTT. Its protein product is CASRDRGNENEAFF.

This clonotype has ten or more counts. The chain combines TRBV6-5 with TRBJ2-2; D is unclear. The CDR3 has 16 residues. The V end lost 0 bases, the J end lost 0 bases, and 8 bases lay between the germline ends. Germline loops: CDR1 MNHEY, CDR2 SVGAGI. The CDR3 region is CASSYSSLANTGELFF. The CDR3 bases are TGTGCCAGCAGTTACTCCTCTCTCGCGAACACCGGGGAGCTGTTTTTT.

CDR3 amino acids: CSARDSSRRADSGNTIYF. CDR3 in DNA: TGCAGTGCTAGAGATTCTTCACGACGCGCAGACTCTGGAAACACCATATATTTT. This sequence joins TRBV20-1 and TRBJ1-3; D not certain. This CDR3 contains 18 residues. Trimming pared 0 bases from V and 0 bases from J, leaving 18 bases between. Germline CDR1 DFQATT, CDR2 SNEGSKA (reference sequence).

This clonotype was detected ten times or more. The chain has TRBV20-1 and TRBJ2-3; 7 bases map to TRBD1. Germline-derived CDR1 and CDR2 are DFQATT and SNEGSKA (reference sequence). The CDR3 runs 13 residues. V trimming: 7 bases; J trimming: 1 base; junction bases outside the gene matches: 5. This chain's CDR3 is CSVPGQGTDTQYF. The CDR3 nucleotides read TGCAGTGTACCAGGACAGGGCACAGATACGCAGTATTTT.

This clonotype was recorded many times. V is TRBV10-3 and J is TRBJ2-2; 12 bases map to TRBD2. CDR3 length: 15 amino acids. Unmatched junction bases numbered 4, after V lost 4 bases and J lost 7 bases. The germline V gene has CDR1 ENHRY and CDR2 SYGVKD. The CDR3 is CAISGLAGANGELFF. The DNA for the CDR3 is TGTGCCATCAGTGGACTAGCGGGAGCGAACGGGGAGCTGTTTTTT.

This clonotype was seen ten or more times. J is TRBJ2-1 and V is TRBV20-1; 10 bases fit TRBD2. J gave up 5 bases and V 6 bases, and 7 bases lay outside the gene matches. The germline CDR1 and CDR2 sequences are DFQATT and SNEGSKA (reference sequence). The CDR3 is 14 residues long. CDR3 protein: CSAGRTSGNNEQFF. For the CDR3, the DNA is TGCAGTGCGGGAAGGACTAGCGGTAACAATGAGCAGTTCTTC.

This clonotype has ten or more counts. V usage is TRBV12-3 or TRBV12-4 and J usage is TRBJ1-2, with TRBD1 matching over 7 bases. This CDR3 spans 14 amino acids. With 5 bases clipped from V and 3 bases from J, the junction kept 6 bases outside the gene matches. In nucleotides, the CDR3 is TGTGCCAGCAGTCCCAGGGGGTTTGACTATGGCTACACCTTC. Translated: CASSPRGFDYGYTF.

This clonotype has a count of ten or more. This rearrangement joins TRBV20-1 to TRBJ2-7; tentatively, D is TRBD2 (5 bases). Looked up from germline, CDR1 is DFQATT and CDR2 is SNEGSKA (reference sequence). V lost 3 bases and J lost 3, with 18 bases in between. There are 15 residues in the CDR3. CDR3 region: CSARPHRASYYEQYF. Written as DNA, the CDR3 is TGCAGTGCTAGGCCCCACCGGGCTAGCTACTACGAGCAGTACTTC.

This clonotype was detected ten times or more. The rearrangement uses TRBV18 and TRBJ2-3; D unclear. Per germline, CDR1 KGHSH and CDR2 LQKENI. The germline V and J ends were trimmed by 3 bases and 4 bases, with 2 bases remaining between them. CDR3 length: 11 amino acids. Written as DNA, the CDR3 is TGTGCCAGCTCACCGGCAGATACGCAGTATTTT. This sequence encodes CASSPADTQYF.

This clonotype was counted only a few times. CDR3 in DNA: TGTGCCAGCACCCCCTTTGGGGGGTCGTCGGATACGCAGTATTTT. Translation gives CASTPFGGSSDTQYF. The gene calls are TRBV12-3 or TRBV12-4 and TRBJ2-3, with D tentatively TRBD2 (6 bases). V was pared by 7 bases and J by 6 bases, with 20 bases between. The CDR3 totals 15 residues.

This clonotype was picked up a small number of times. The chain has TRBV10-1 and TRBJ2-5; D possibly corresponds to TRBD2 (5 bases). This CDR3 has 11 amino acids. V shed 9 bases and J shed 5 bases, with 10 bases lying between them. The V gene's germline CDR1 is WNHNN and CDR2 SYGVQD (reference sequence). CDR3 sequence: CASKGGETQYF. CDR3 in DNA: TGCGCCAGTAAGGGCGGGGAGACCCAGTACTTC.

This clonotype was seen more than once but under ten times. V gene TRBV10-2 combines with J gene TRBJ1-6; 7 nucleotides match TRBD1. Unmatched junction bases numbered 10, after V lost 6 bases and J lost 8 bases. Germline assignment: CDR1 WSHSY and CDR2 SAAADI. This CDR3 comprises 15 residues. CDR3 sequence (DNA): TGCGCCAGCAGACCTGAACAGGGGCTTTATTCACCCCTCCACTTT. It yields the protein CASRPEQGLYSPLHF.

This chain connects TRBV9 to TRBJ2-7; tentatively, D is TRBD1 or TRBD2 (5 bases each). This CDR3 spans 15 amino acids. CDR1 is SGDLS and CDR2 is YYNGEE in the germline V gene. V was trimmed by 0 bases and J by 2 bases, leaving 12 bases between them. This CDR3 reads CASSVGGTEAYEQYF. Here the CDR3 DNA reads TGTGCCAGCAGCGTAGGGGGGACCGAAGCCTACGAGCAGTACTTC.